The clone carrying this T cell receptor beta chain is a singleton in its sample. Profiled with immunoSEQ multiplex PCR; TCRdb holds only in-frame clones, not every one. In the table there are 400,000 to 600,000 clones, approximately 95% of which are singletons. This specimen comes from a study of shared clonotypes between healthy human individuals. There are 19 residues in the CDR3. Trimming pared 2 bases from V and 0 bases from J, leaving 21 bases between. The germline V gene encodes CDR1 SEHNR and CDR2 FQNEAQ (reference sequence). This receptor was obtained from a woman between 25 and 40 years old in good health. Specimen: naive CD4+ T cells sorted from blood. Described subset: CD45RA+ positively selected. The chain couples TRBV7-9 to TRBJ2-3, with D possibly being TRBD2 (5 bases). The CDR3 DNA reads as TGTGCCAGCAGCTTATTACTAGTGAGTGTGAGCGCCAGCACAGATACGCAGTATTTT. It is translated as CASSLLLVSVSASTDTQYF. Full variable domain (outside the CDR3, taken from reference TRBV7-9 and TRBJ2-3): DTGVSQNPRHKITKRGQNVTFRCDPISEHNRLYWYRQTLGQGPEFLTYFQNEAQLEKSRLLSDRFSAERPKGSFSTLEIQRTEQGDSAMYLCASSLLLVSVSASTDTQYFGPGTRLTVL.